One sample yielded the 26 T cell receptor beta chains listed below, sequenced in a study of blood T cell repertoires in COVID-19. TCRdb's copy holds only in-frame clones and misses some; the assay was immunoSEQ multiplex PCR. In the table there are under 300,000 clones, about 88% of which are singletons. Sequencing was done on a sample of peripheral blood. Source of these receptors: a man between 18 and 35 years old with active or convalescent COVID-19.

The CDR3 nucleotides are TGTGCCAGCAGCACTACAGGACTAGGGGAGAAGACCCAGTACTTC. This gives the protein CASSTTGLGEKTQYF. The rearrangement uses TRBV5-4 and TRBJ2-5, with TRBD2 identical over 7 bases. The V and J ends lost 4 bases and 6 bases, in that order; junction bases with no gene match: 12. Germline lookup yields CDR1 SGHNT and CDR2 YYREEE (reference sequence). The length of the CDR3 is 15 residues.

This chain uses TRBV6-1 with TRBJ2-7, with 9 bases fitting TRBD2. The CDR3 loop spans 15 amino acids. CDR1 is MNHNS and CDR2 is SASEGT in the germline V gene. Unmatched junction bases numbered 4, after V lost 2 bases and J lost 2 bases. The CDR3 is CASSERGGGAYEQYF. CDR3 DNA: TGTGCCAGCAGTGAACGGGGCGGGGGGGCCTACGAGCAGTACTTC.

This sequence joins TRBV7-9 and TRBJ2-2; the match to TRBD2 covers 8 bases. Germline V CDR1 and CDR2: SEHNR, FQNEAQ (reference sequence). J lost 7 bases, V lost 8 bases, and 12 bases had no gene match. The CDR3 runs to 15 residues. The CDR3 nucleotides are TGTGCCAGCGGAATTAGCGGGGCGATTATCGGGGAGCTGTTTTTT. Encoded protein: CASGISGAIIGELFF.

V usage is TRBV18 and J usage is TRBJ2-7; TRBD1 agrees at 10 bases. This CDR3 comprises 16 residues. V dropped 1 base and J dropped 3; count of bases not matched to a gene: 6. The germline CDR1 and CDR2 sequences are KGHSH and LQKENI. The CDR3, as DNA: TGTGCCAGCTCACCACTTCCGGGACAGGGGCTCTACGAGCAGTACTTC. It is translated as CASSPLPGQGLYEQYF.

This rearrangement joins TRBV5-1 to TRBJ2-7, with 7 bases that match TRBD1. Germline V lookup: CDR1 SGHRS, CDR2 YFSETQ. With 0 bases clipped from V and 5 bases from J, the junction kept 11 bases outside the gene matches. The CDR3 is 16 residues long. The CDR3 DNA is TGCGCCAGCAGCTTGGCCGTAACAGGGGCTCCGAACGAGCAGTACTTC. Protein product: CASSLAVTGAPNEQYF. The full variable domain, in which reference TRBV5-1 and TRBJ2-7 provide the parts outside the CDR3, is KAGVTQTPRYLIKTRGQQVTLSCSPISGHRSVSWYQQTPGQGLQFLFEYFSETQRNKGNFPGRFSGRQFSNSRSEMNVSTLELGDSALYLCASSLAVTGAPNEQYFGPGTRLTVT.

The genes are TRBV19 and TRBJ1-1; D uncertain. CDR3 length equals 19 residues. The V and J ends lost 3 bases and 3 bases respectively, with 26 bases between them. Germline values: CDR1 LNHDA, CDR2 SQIVND (reference sequence). This CDR3 reads CASSIRQSGYTPRDTEAFF. CDR3 coding DNA: TGTGCCAGTAGTATTAGGCAATCTGGGTACACACCTCGGGACACTGAAGCTTTCTTT.

V usage is TRBV2 and J usage is TRBJ2-7; unclear D gene. Germline CDR1 and CDR2: SNHLY and FYNNEI. V was clipped by 3 bases and J by 3 bases, with 3 bases between them. The CDR3 has 11 amino acids. CDR3 DNA sequence: TGTGCCAGCAGTGACAACTACGAGCAGTACTTC. Translating it yields CASSDNYEQYF.

The chain recombines TRBV28 with TRBJ1-2; TRBD1 aligns across 11 bases. J lost 6 bases, V lost 8 bases, and 8 bases had no gene match. Germline V gives CDR1 MDHEN, CDR2 SYDVKM. The length of the CDR3 is 14 residues. CDR3 amino acids: CASEPGTGGHGYTF. The CDR3 DNA reads TGTGCCAGCGAACCCGGGACAGGGGGTCATGGCTACACCTTC.

The rearrangement links TRBV7-9 to TRBJ2-5, with TRBD2 identical over 12 bases. The CDR3 runs 16 residues. Losses at the gene ends were 8 bases for V and 5 bases for J; bases not matched to a gene: 12. Germline V gene data show CDR1 as SEHNR and CDR2 as FQNEAQ (reference sequence). In DNA form, the CDR3 reads TGTGCCAGCCTGGGGGCTAGCGGGAGGGCCGGGGAGACCCAGTACTTC. Translation: CASLGASGRAGETQYF.

This clone was picked up one time. The chain links TRBV3-1 (or the pseudogene TRBV3-2) to TRBJ2-2; D remains ambiguous. Trimming removed 3 bases at V and 7 bases at J, with 9 bases between. In germline, CDR1 is LGHDT, CDR2 YNNKEL (reference sequence). The CDR3 is 13 amino acids. CDR3 nucleotides: TGTGCCAGCAGCCACCAGGATGTCGGGGAGCTGTTTTTT. It yields the protein CASSHQDVGELFF.

This clone was recorded once. This rearrangement joins TRBV11-2 to TRBJ2-2, with TRBD1 as a possible D gene (8 bases). This CDR3 spans 15 amino acids. V lost 4 bases and J 7 bases, leaving 16 bases between the germline ends. Germline lookup yields CDR1 SGHAT and CDR2 FQNNGV. CDR3 region: CASSYWTGRDGELFF. The DNA of the CDR3 is TGTGCCAGCAGCTATTGGACAGGGAGGGACGGGGAGCTGTTTTTT.

The chain recombines TRBV24-1 with TRBJ1-2, with 10 bases matching TRBD1. Germline CDR1 is KGHDR and CDR2 is SFDVKD. The V gene end was trimmed by 7 bases and the J gene end by 10 bases; junction bases not matched to a gene: 14. This CDR3 contains 15 residues. The CDR3 region is CATSHSARQGAPYTF. The CDR3 DNA follows: TGTGCCACCAGCCACTCTGCCAGACAGGGGGCCCCCTACACCTTC.

J is TRBJ1-1 and V is TRBV11-1; tentatively, D is TRBD1 (6 bases). CDR1 and CDR2 from the germline V gene are SGHAT and FQDESV (reference sequence). CDR3 length equals 13 residues. The V end was cut by 3 bases, the J end by 7 bases, with 12 bases between. The CDR3 region has the DNA TGTGCCAGCAGCTTCAAGGTACAGGGTGAAGCTTTCTTT. Protein: CASSFKVQGEAFF. The full variable domain, rest sourced from reference TRBV11-1 and TRBJ1-1, is EAEVAQSPRYKITEKSQAVAFWCDPISGHATLYWYRQILGQGPELLVQFQDESVVDDSQLPKDRFSAERLKGVDSTLKIQPAELGDSAMYLCASSFKVQGEAFFGQGTRLTVV.

This clone was recorded once. The chain carries TRBV6-5 and TRBJ1-5; 8 nucleotides match TRBD1. V was clipped by 8 bases and J by 2 bases; unmatched bases: 8. CDR1 is MNHEY and CDR2 is SVGAGI in the germline V gene. There are 15 residues in the CDR3. In DNA form, the CDR3 reads TGTGCCAGCGGAAAGGACAGGGAAGGCAATCAGCCCCAGCATTTT. It encodes CASGKDREGNQPQHF.

The chain uses TRBV7-9 and TRBJ2-7, with 12 positions matching TRBD2. Losses at the gene ends were 6 bases for V and 5 bases for J; bases not matched to a gene: 5. Germline V gene lookup returns CDR1 SEHNR and CDR2 FQNEAQ (reference sequence). The CDR3 has 14 residues. Written as DNA, the CDR3 is TGTGCCAGCAGGGAACTAGCGGGAGGCGACGAGCAGTACTTC. Protein product: CASRELAGGDEQYF.

The rearrangement joins TRBV5-1 to TRBJ1-1; 7 nucleotides line up with TRBD1. With V trimmed by 2 bases and J by 7 bases, 8 bases remained unmatched. The length of the CDR3 is 14 residues. Germline values: CDR1 SGHRS, CDR2 YFSETQ. The CDR3 DNA follows: TGCGCCAGCAGCTTAAACGACAGGGTTGGTGAAGCTTTCTTT. This gives the protein CASSLNDRVGEAFF. The full variable domain, with the rest looked up from reference TRBV5-1 and TRBJ1-1, is KAGVTQTPRYLIKTRGQQVTLSCSPISGHRSVSWYQQTPGQGLQFLFEYFSETQRNKGNFPGRFSGRQFSNSRSEMNVSTLELGDSALYLCASSLNDRVGEAFFGQGTRLTVV.

The CDR3 DNA sequence: TGTGCCAGCAGGCCGAGGCTGGAGAGGACTGAAGCTTTCTTT. It codes for CASRPRLERTEAFF. The rearrangement joins TRBV7-2 to TRBJ1-1; D ambiguous. Germline CDR1 is SGHTA and CDR2 is FQGNSA. This CDR3 is built from 14 residues. V shed 6 bases and J shed 5 bases, with 16 bases lying between them.

The rearrangement uses TRBV10-1 and TRBJ2-2; 8 positions match TRBD2. The trim removed 8 bases at V and 7 bases at J, leaving 9 bases unmatched. Looked up from germline, CDR1 is WNHNN and CDR2 is SYGVQD (reference sequence). The CDR3 spans 14 residues. CDR3 DNA sequence: TGCGCCAGCGCTGCGGGACTAGGTGTCGGGGAGCTGTTTTTT. Its protein is CASAAGLGVGELFF.

The rearrangement links TRBV12-3 or TRBV12-4 to TRBJ2-7; a weak D match, TRBD1 (5 bases). The germline V and J ends were trimmed by 6 bases and 4 bases, with 10 bases remaining between them. This CDR3 spans 12 amino acids. Here the CDR3 reads CASRYTGYEQYF. CDR3 DNA sequence: TGTGCCAGCAGGTATACAGGTTACGAGCAGTACTTC.

This chain connects TRBV19 to TRBJ2-1; a possible D gene is TRBD1 (5 bases). The CDR3 length is 14 residues. Trimming removed 10 bases at V and 5 bases at J, with 18 bases between. Germline CDR1 LNHDA, CDR2 SQIVND (reference sequence). The CDR3 DNA sequence: TGTGCCACCCTAGATAGGGGTAGGGACAATGAGCAGTTCTTC. Its protein is CATLDRGRDNEQFF.

The chain combines TRBV5-1 with TRBJ2-7; D is perhaps TRBD2 (6 bases). Germline lookup yields CDR1 SGHRS and CDR2 YFSETQ. Trimming stripped 9 bases from V and 2 bases from J, with 15 bases between. CDR3 size: 13 residues. The CDR3 loop is CAIRRDSTYEQYF. The CDR3 bases are TGCGCCATCCGCCGGGACTCCACCTACGAGCAGTACTTC. Filled out from reference TRBV5-1 and TRBJ2-7, the complete variable domain reads KAGVTQTPRYLIKTRGQQVTLSCSPISGHRSVSWYQQTPGQGLQFLFEYFSETQRNKGNFPGRFSGRQFSNSRSEMNVSTLELGDSALYLCAIRRDSTYEQYFGPGTRLTVT.

Only one count was recorded for this clone. The V gene is TRBV6-5, the J gene TRBJ2-3; D is undetermined. V lost 0 bases to trimming and J lost 2 bases, with 9 bases between them. This CDR3 comprises 15 residues. Germline assignment: CDR1 MNHEY and CDR2 SVGAGI. The CDR3 sequence: CASSYSFSTTDTQYF. The CDR3 nucleotides read TGTGCCAGCAGTTACTCGTTTTCTACCACAGATACGCAGTATTTT.

This chain links TRBV7-9 with TRBJ1-4; D gene uncertain. The CDR3 runs 16 residues. Germline V lookup: CDR1 SEHNR, CDR2 FQNEAQ (reference sequence). V lost 5 bases and J 0 bases, leaving 13 bases between the germline ends. The CDR3 reads CASSPVGRSTNEKLFF. CDR3 bases: TGTGCCAGCAGCCCCGTGGGGAGATCAACTAATGAAAAACTGTTTTTT.

The gene calls are TRBV7-8 and TRBJ2-7; 11 positions match TRBD1. The CDR3 runs 13 residues. Unmatched junction bases numbered 3, after V lost 3 bases and J lost 8 bases. The germline gives CDR1 SGHVS, CDR2 FQNEAQ. CDR3 protein: CASSLDRGRKQYF. In DNA form, the CDR3 reads TGTGCCAGCAGCTTGGACAGGGGGCGCAAGCAGTACTTC.

The J gene is TRBJ1-6, the V gene TRBV3-1 (or the pseudogene TRBV3-2); D call uncertain. Germline CDR1 LGHDT, CDR2 YNNKEL (reference sequence). The germline V and J ends were trimmed by 1 base and 7 bases, with 8 bases remaining between them. This CDR3 has 14 residues. CDR3 loop: CASSQGNENSPLHF. The CDR3 DNA reads as TGTGCCAGCAGCCAAGGTAATGAGAATTCACCCCTCCACTTT.

The CDR3 is CASRLVKRDRVLYEQYF. The CDR3, as DNA: TGTGCAAGTCGCTTAGTGAAACGGGACAGGGTTCTCTACGAGCAGTACTTC. The chain has TRBV12-2 and TRBJ2-7; the table's D call TRBD1 went unverified against the DNA. TRBV12-2 is a pseudogene. The CDR3 length is 17 residues.